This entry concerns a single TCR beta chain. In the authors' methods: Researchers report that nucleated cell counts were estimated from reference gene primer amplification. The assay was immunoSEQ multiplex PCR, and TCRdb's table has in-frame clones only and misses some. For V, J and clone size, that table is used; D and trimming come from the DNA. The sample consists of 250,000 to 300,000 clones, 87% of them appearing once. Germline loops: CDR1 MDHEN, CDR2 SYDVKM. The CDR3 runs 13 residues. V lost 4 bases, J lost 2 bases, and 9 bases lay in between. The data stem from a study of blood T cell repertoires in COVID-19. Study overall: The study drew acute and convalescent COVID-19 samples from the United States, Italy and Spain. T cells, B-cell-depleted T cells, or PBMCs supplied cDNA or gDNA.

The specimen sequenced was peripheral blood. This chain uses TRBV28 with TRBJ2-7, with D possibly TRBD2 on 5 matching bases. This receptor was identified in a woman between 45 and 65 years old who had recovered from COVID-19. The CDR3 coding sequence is TGTGCCAGCAGTTATGGGAGTACCTACGAGCAGTACTTC. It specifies CASSYGSTYEQYF. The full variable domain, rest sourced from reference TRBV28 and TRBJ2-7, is DVKVTQSSRYLVKRTGEKVFLECVQDMDHENMFWYRQDPGLGLRLIYFSYDVKMKEKGDIPEGYSVSREKKERFSLILESASTNQTSMYLCASSYGSTYEQYFGPGTRLTVT.